The T cell receptor beta chain described here comes from a study of blood T cells in healthy people across ages. Per the germline V gene, CDR1 is SGHTA and CDR2 is FQGNSA. The CDR3 totals 17 residues. The V end lost 2 bases, the J end lost 3 bases, and 20 bases lay between the germline ends. About 10 milliliters of peripheral blood were drawn from each donor into EDTA-treated tubes. Then a second PCR, running about 6 to 12 cycles, was carried out with a sample-barcoded 5' primer and a J-beta primer mix. TCRdb fed the 5' RACE reads into MiXCR, producing one record per CDR3 protein. The sample consists of hundreds of thousands of distinct CDR3 sequences, around 68% of them appearing once.

The receptor was isolated from a man younger than 40 in good health. The V call is TRBV7-2, the J call TRBJ2-7; TRBD1 is a possible D gene (7 bases). Sequences were obtained from blood. CDR3 sequence: CASSLLLQGGTGYEQYF. In DNA, the CDR3 is TGTGCCAGCAGCTTATTATTGCAGGGGGGAACGGGCTACGAGCAGTACTTC.